This entry describes one T cell receptor beta chain. The CDR3 loop spans 15 amino acids. Germline assignment: CDR1 SGHVS and CDR2 FNYEAQ. The V end was cut by 1 base, the J end by 5 bases, with 14 bases between. Sequencing used immunoSEQ multiplex PCR; TCRdb keeps in-frame clones, though not all of them. This table holds more than 85,000 clones, roughly nine tenths found once. The data derive from a study of blood T cell repertoires in COVID-19. Study details: The United States, Italy and Spain were the sources of the acute and convalescent COVID-19 samples. From T cells, B-cell-depleted T cells, or PBMCs came the material, which was cDNA or gDNA.

The receptor's source is a man aged 45-65 years with active COVID-19. The source material was peripheral blood. This chain connects TRBV7-6 to TRBJ1-1; no clear D gene. The CDR3 here is CASSLEHGAKTEAFF. For the CDR3, the DNA is TGTGCCAGCAGCTTAGAACACGGAGCCAAGACTGAAGCTTTCTTT.